The source of this TCR beta chain is a study of blood T cell repertoires in COVID-19. Study context: The origin of the acute and convalescent COVID-19 samples was the United States, Italy and Spain. Sources were T cells, B-cell-depleted T cells, or PBMCs; the material itself was cDNA or gDNA.

Study processing details: By means of reference gene primer amplification, nucleated cell counts were estimated. The data were produced by immunoSEQ multiplex PCR, yet TCRdb's version contains in-frame clones alone and is incomplete. The DNA gave D and trimming, while V, J and clone size come from that table. The top ten clones hold roughly 6.1% of a sample with about 300,000 clones, about nine tenths of them seen once. Germline V lookup: CDR1 KGHDR, CDR2 SFDVKD. V trimming: 2 bases; J trimming: 6 bases; junction bases outside the gene matches: 11. The CDR3 extends over 17 amino acids. This TCR came from a woman aged 50 to 60 with COVID-19, enrolled during active disease. Material: peripheral blood. The J gene is TRBJ2-2, the V gene TRBV24-1, with 7 bases that match TRBD1. The DNA of the CDR3 is TGTGCCACCAGTGATTACCGGACAGGAATAGTCCCCGGGGAGCTGTTTTTT. Translation: CATSDYRTGIVPGELFF.